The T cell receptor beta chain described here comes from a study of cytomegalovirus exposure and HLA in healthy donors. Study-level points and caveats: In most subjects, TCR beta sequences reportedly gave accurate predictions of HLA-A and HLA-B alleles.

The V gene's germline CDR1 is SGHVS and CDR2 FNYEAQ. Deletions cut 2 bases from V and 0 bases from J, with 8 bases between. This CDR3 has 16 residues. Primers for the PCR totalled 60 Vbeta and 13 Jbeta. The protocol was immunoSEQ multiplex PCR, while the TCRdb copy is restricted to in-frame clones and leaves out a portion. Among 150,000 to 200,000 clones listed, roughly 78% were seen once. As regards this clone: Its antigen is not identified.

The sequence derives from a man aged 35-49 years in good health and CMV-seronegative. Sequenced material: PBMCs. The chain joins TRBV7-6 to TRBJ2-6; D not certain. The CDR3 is CASSLMANSGANVLTF. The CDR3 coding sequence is TGTGCCAGCAGCTTAATGGCAAACTCTGGGGCCAACGTCCTGACTTTC.